This T cell receptor (beta chain) was documented in a study of blood T cells in healthy people across ages. With a J-beta primer mix and a sample-barcoded 5' primer, a second PCR ran roughly 7 to 11 cycles. In TCRdb, the 5' RACE reads were re-called with MiXCR into one record per CDR3 protein. The profile covers about 1 million distinct CDR3 sequences, with over 35% appearing a single time and 18% taken by the ten largest. Concerning this clonotype itself: As yet, its antigen is unknown.

V shed 0 bases and J 6 bases; nucleotides not matched to a gene: 22. The CDR3 contains 19 residues. CDR1 is DFQATT, CDR2 SNEGSKA, per germline (reference sequence). In terms of origin and age, donors were healthy Caucasian individuals from Russia aged about 6 to 90. Findings and caveats of the study: As age increased, TCR beta diversity per million T cells fell in a roughly linear fashion. The study found more naive CD4+ cells and higher diversity in long-lived than aged donors.

Sequencing was performed on blood. The TCR originated in a woman aged 55 to 70 in good health. V is TRBV20-1 and J is TRBJ2-7; 8 nucleotides match TRBD2. The CDR3 DNA reads as TGCAGTGCTAGAGATCGGGCGGCGGGGGGACTGGGGGTATTCCTCGAGCAGTACTTC. Its protein product is CSARDRAAGGLGVFLEQYF.